This TCR beta chain was profiled in a study of response to subunit inactivated influenza vaccine. Study observations and caveats: Each seasonal influenza vaccination, the authors suggested, recruits few new T cells.

TCRdb ran MiXCR on the RT-PCR reads and lists one entry per CDR3 protein. The table records 450,000 to 550,000 distinct CDR3 sequences, around 25% of them present only once. Worth noting for this clonotype: Its antigen is undetermined.

CDR3 length equals 14 residues. Trimming took 4 bases from V and 3 from J; bases not matched to a gene: 3. Germline V lookup: CDR1 DFQATT, CDR2 SNEGSKA (reference sequence). V gene TRBV20-1 combines with J gene TRBJ2-1, with 10 positions matching TRBD2. The sequencing here drew on CD4+ T cells sorted from PBMCs, taken 5 to 6 days after vaccination. This TCR came from a man aged 50 or older who received an inactivated influenza vaccine. CDR3 loop: CSATRTSGYNEQFF. CDR3 in DNA: TGCAGTGCTACTAGGACTAGCGGCTACAATGAGCAGTTCTTC.